Below are 24 T cell receptor beta chains sequenced from a single sample in a study of neurological immune-mediated disorders. Each CDR3 protein gets one entry after TCRdb re-called the 5' RACE reads with MiXCR. The sample lists fewer than 40,000 distinct CDR3 sequences, under 5% seen once, with roughly 25% in the top ten. The sample comprised CD4+ T cells from blood. The receptors were sampled from a woman in her forties in good health.

This clonotype was counted at least ten times. The genes are TRBV20-1 and TRBJ2-7; 9 nucleotides line up with TRBD1. Germline loops: CDR1 DFQATT, CDR2 SNEGSKA (reference sequence). V lost 7 bases to trimming and J lost 6 bases; unmatched junction nucleotides: 7. There are 12 residues in the CDR3. The CDR3 nucleotides are TGCAGTGGGACAGGGGTTTACGGCGAGCAGTACTTC. This gives the protein CSGTGVYGEQYF.

This clonotype was found many times. The rearrangement links TRBV6-2 or TRBV6-3 to TRBJ2-7; D uncertain. Trimming pared 5 bases from V and 6 bases from J, leaving 11 bases between. CDR1 and CDR2 from the germline V gene are MNHEY and SVGEGT. This CDR3 contains 12 residues. CDR3 sequence reads: CASSALRSEQYF. CDR3 DNA sequence: TGTGCCAGCAGTGCACTGCGTAGCGAGCAGTACTTC.

This clonotype was found many times. The chain combines TRBV18 with TRBJ1-1; 8 nucleotides line up with TRBD1. Trimming at V came to 3 bases and at J to 11 bases, leaving 8 bases not matched to a gene. The CDR3 runs 13 residues. Germline V CDR1 and CDR2: KGHSH, LQKENI. The DNA of the CDR3 is TGTGCCAGCTCACCGACAGGGGCTCCCTTTGCTTTCTTT. This gives the protein CASSPTGAPFAFF.

This clonotype has ten or more counts. The genes are TRBV5-1 and TRBJ2-5, with 7 nucleotides matching TRBD1. V lost 4 bases, J lost 2 bases, and 2 bases stayed unmatched. Germline lookup yields CDR1 SGHRS and CDR2 YFSETQ. The CDR3 runs 13 residues. CDR3 bases: TGCGCCAGCAGCCCGGGACAGCAAGAGACCCAGTACTTC. It translates to CASSPGQQETQYF.

This clonotype was seen ten or more times. V is TRBV6-1 and J is TRBJ1-1; TRBD1 is a possible D gene (5 bases). Deletions cut 0 bases from V and 4 bases from J, with 12 bases between. This CDR3 region has 15 residues. Germline V lookup: CDR1 MNHNS, CDR2 SASEGT. CDR3 nucleotide sequence: TGTGCCAGCAGTGAAGCATCGAGGGGTTTCACTGAAGCTTTCTTT. Protein: CASSEASRGFTEAFF.

This clonotype was seen at least ten times. The CDR3 here is CASSLIQGRGHNEQFF. The CDR3 DNA sequence: TGTGCCAGCAGCTTGATCCAGGGCAGGGGACACAATGAGCAGTTCTTC. The J gene is TRBJ2-1, the V gene TRBV5-5; tentatively, D is TRBD1 (6 bases). Per the germline V gene, CDR1 is SGHKS and CDR2 is YYEKEE (reference sequence). The length of the CDR3 is 16 residues. The V and J ends lost 1 base and 5 bases respectively, with 16 bases between them.

This clonotype was recorded many times. The chain recombines TRBV20-1 with TRBJ2-7; TRBD2 matches 9 bases. Trimming took 5 bases from V and 2 from J; bases not matched to a gene: 7. CDR1 and CDR2 (germline): DFQATT, SNEGSKA (reference sequence). This CDR3 region has 14 residues. DNA of the CDR3: TGCAGTGCTCTAGCGGGGCTGGACGCCTACGAGCAGTACTTC. This encodes CSALAGLDAYEQYF.

This clonotype was counted many times. The CDR3 reads CSAQPHGNQPQHF. The CDR3 nucleotides are TGCAGTGCGCAGCCTCATGGCAATCAGCCCCAGCATTTT. The genes are TRBV20-1 and TRBJ1-5, with D unclear. The CDR3 is made up of 13 amino acids. V was trimmed by 6 bases and J by 2 bases, leaving 11 bases between them. The germline CDR1 and CDR2 sequences are DFQATT and SNEGSKA (reference sequence).

Many counts were recorded for this clonotype. V is TRBV30 and J is TRBJ1-2; D perhaps matches TRBD1 (5 bases). CDR1 and CDR2 from the germline V gene are GTSNPN and SVGIG (reference sequence). Trimming stripped 5 bases from V and 3 bases from J, with 16 bases between. The CDR3 spans 14 residues. CDR3 coding DNA: TGTGCCTGGGGGATGGGAACAGGCCACTATGGCTACACCTTC. This gives the protein CAWGMGTGHYGYTF.

This clonotype was picked up many times. The J gene is TRBJ2-7, the V gene TRBV7-2, with TRBD1 matching over 9 bases. In germline, CDR1 is SGHTA, CDR2 FQGNSA. This CDR3 spans 14 amino acids. The V and J ends lost 0 bases and 5 bases, in that order; junction bases with no gene match: 2. The CDR3 nucleotides read TGTGCCAGCAGCTTAGCCGGGACAGGGAACGAGCAGTACTTC. It specifies CASSLAGTGNEQYF.

The sample holds many counts of this clonotype. V and J are TRBV4-1 and TRBJ2-5; a weak D match, TRBD2 (6 bases). Germline lookup yields CDR1 MGHRA and CDR2 YSYEKL. V was pared by 0 bases and J by 5 bases, with 10 bases between. The CDR3 has 14 residues. CDR3 sequence reads: CASSQEEGGETQYF. As DNA, the CDR3 is TGCGCCAGCAGCCAAGAGGAGGGCGGGGAGACCCAGTACTTC.

The sample holds many counts of this clonotype. The genes are TRBV12-3 or TRBV12-4 and TRBJ1-2; 9 bases align to TRBD1. Trimming at V came to 4 bases and at J to 5 bases, leaving 5 bases not matched to a gene. The CDR3 covers 14 residues. Here the CDR3 DNA reads TGTGCCAGCAGTTCCGGGACAGGGTCTTATGGCTACACCTTC. This translates into CASSSGTGSYGYTF.

The rearrangement links TRBV20-1 to TRBJ2-7, with D possibly matching TRBD2 (6 bases). The germline V gene has CDR1 DFQATT and CDR2 SNEGSKA (reference sequence). The CDR3 has 13 residues. Trimming stripped 4 bases from V and 2 bases from J, with 12 bases between. The CDR3 DNA follows: TGCAGTGCTAACGCGGGGATGACCTACGAGCAGTACTTC. It encodes CSANAGMTYEQYF.

This clonotype has ten or more counts. V and J are TRBV28 and TRBJ1-6; no clear D. The germline CDR1 and CDR2 sequences are MDHEN and SYDVKM. V lost 2 bases and J lost 11, with 7 bases in between. The CDR3 spans 12 residues. The CDR3, as DNA: TGTGCCAGCAGTTTAAGTAGGCCACCCCTCCACTTT. This encodes CASSLSRPPLHF. Supplemented by reference TRBV28 and TRBJ1-6, the full variable domain reads DVKVTQSSRYLVKRTGEKVFLECVQDMDHENMFWYRQDPGLGLRLIYFSYDVKMKEKGDIPEGYSVSREKKERFSLILESASTNQTSMYLCASSLSRPPLHFGNGTRLTVT.

The chain couples TRBV28 to TRBJ2-7, with D possibly being TRBD1 (6 bases). The CDR3 sequence is 13 residues long. Germline CDR1 is MDHEN and CDR2 is SYDVKM. Deletions cut 10 bases from V and 4 bases from J, with 17 bases between. The CDR3 region is CATHRDKNYEQYF. The CDR3 DNA is TGTGCCACCCACAGGGACAAAAATTACGAGCAGTACTTC.

This clonotype was picked up many times. This chain connects TRBV7-9 to TRBJ2-2; no clear D. The CDR3 contains 14 residues. Germline CDR1 is SEHNR and CDR2 is FQNEAQ (reference sequence). V dropped 6 bases and J dropped 6 bases, with 14 bases sitting between them. The chain's CDR3 is CASRTNSQAGELFF. CDR3 sequence (DNA): TGTGCCAGCAGAACTAACTCCCAGGCCGGGGAGCTGTTTTTT.

Many counts were recorded for this clonotype. This chain connects TRBV20-1 to TRBJ2-1; 9 bases map to TRBD2. Germline lookup yields CDR1 DFQATT and CDR2 SNEGSKA (reference sequence). Germline trimming cut 5 bases from V and 5 bases from J; bases unmatched to any gene: 4. The CDR3 runs 13 residues. The CDR3 nucleotides are TGCAGTGCTCTGGGACTAGCCAACAATGAGCAGTTCTTC. Its translation: CSALGLANNEQFF.

This clonotype came up many times. This chain links TRBV20-1 with TRBJ1-5, with 8 nucleotides matching TRBD1. The germline V gene encodes CDR1 DFQATT and CDR2 SNEGSKA (reference sequence). CDR3 length: 17 amino acids. V lost 4 bases and J lost 0; bases outside the gene matches: 11. CDR3: CSANSGTGVYSNQPQHF. For the CDR3, the DNA is TGCAGTGCTAACTCCGGGACAGGAGTTTATAGCAATCAGCCCCAGCATTTT.

This clonotype appeared many times. The chain couples TRBV7-2 to TRBJ1-2, with D perhaps matching TRBD1 (6 bases). There are 17 residues in the CDR3. Trimming shortened V by 1 base and J by 0 bases, and 15 bases separated the two germline ends. Germline CDR1 reads SGHTA; CDR2 reads FQGNSA. Written as DNA, the CDR3 is TGTGCCAGCAGCTTAGAGGGGGGGGGGAAAGCTAACTATGGCTACACCTTC. This gives the protein CASSLEGGGKANYGYTF. The variable domain in full, with the rest retrieved from reference TRBV7-2 and TRBJ1-2, is GAGVSQSPSNKVTEKGKDVELRCDPISGHTALYWYRQSLGQGLEFLIYFQGNSAPDKSGLPSDRFSAERTGGSVSTLTIQRTQQEDSAVYLCASSLEGGGKANYGYTFGSGTRLTVV.

This clonotype was counted ten times or more. The J gene is TRBJ1-3, the V gene TRBV29-1; TRBD1 is a possible D gene (6 bases). From germline, CDR1 is SQVTM and CDR2 ANQGSEA. The CDR3 consists of 11 residues. V lost 7 bases and J 8 bases, leaving 12 bases between the germline ends. DNA for the CDR3: TGCAGCGGTTCCAGGGGAGACACCATATATTTT. Translated, it gives CSGSRGDTIYF.

This clonotype was seen repeatedly, ten times or more. The chain has TRBV5-1 and TRBJ2-3; 8 bases are shared with TRBD2. This CDR3 contains 17 residues. Germline CDR1 and CDR2: SGHRS and YFSETQ. The V gene end was trimmed by 1 base and the J gene end by 5 bases; junction bases not matched to a gene: 12. In DNA form, the CDR3 reads TGCGCCAGCAGCTTGCATCCAGCGGGAGCAAGTGGAGATACGCAGTATTTT. This gives the protein CASSLHPAGASGDTQYF.

This clonotype occurred many times. V usage is TRBV11-2 and J usage is TRBJ2-2, with D maybe TRBD2 (5 bases). The CDR3 loop spans 13 amino acids. V was trimmed by 9 bases and J by 7 bases, leaving 15 bases between them. Germline V gene sequence: CDR1 SGHAT, CDR2 FQNNGV. This chain's CDR3 is CASMDGGGGELFF. CDR3 DNA: TGTGCCAGTATGGACGGAGGAGGCGGGGAGCTGTTTTTT.

This clonotype was picked up many times. An end of the junction does not agree with germline; a read error may underlie this. CDR3 sequence reads: CASSLDRVNNEQFF. CDR3 sequence (DNA): TGTGCTAGCAGCTTGGACAGGGTGAACAATGAGCAGTTCTTC. The J gene is TRBJ2-1, the V gene TRBV7-7, with TRBD1 identical over 8 bases. CDR1 SSHAT and CDR2 FNYEAQ come from the germline V gene (reference sequence). This CDR3 spans 14 amino acids.

The V and J genes are TRBV12-3 or TRBV12-4 and TRBJ2-7, with D hard to call. Trimming cost V 9 bases and J 8 bases, with 17 bases left between them. The CDR3 runs to 12 residues. DNA for the CDR3: TGTGCCAGTACTATAGGGTTGGGTAAGCAGTACTTC. Translated: CASTIGLGKQYF.